These T cell receptor beta chains were read from a single sample in a study of shared clonotypes between healthy human individuals. Libraries were prepared by immunoSEQ multiplex PCR; TCRdb keeps only in-frame clonotypes and omits some of them. The sample comprises around 940,000 clones, 76% of which are singletons, and nearly 1.5% rests with the top ten. The sequenced sample was memory CD4+ T cells sorted from blood. These receptors all come from a man aged 18 to 35 in good health. Each CDR3 is given without its conserved first and last residue.

V gene | CDR3 protein
TRBV2 | ASSEWHRPNEQF
TRBV18 | ASSPPAGGVQETQY
TRBV5-1 | ASSLRDGAYGYT
TRBV6-1 | ASSEHGGADTQY
TRBV19 | ASSLPGQAAYEQY
TRBV27 | ASTRQVNSPLH
TRBV5-8 | ASSTQGAGYGYT
TRBV4-3 | ASSQGGRDTEAF
TRBV25-1 | ASSDADRLHEQY
TRBV7-2 | ASSSGSFAGANVLT
TRBV15 | ATSRGGAETYEQY
TRBV5-1 | ASSFGTGEGQY
TRBV30 | AWSSGTNTDTQY
TRBV11-2 | ASSLSRSEQY
TRBV19 | ASSGARSGRAKEQY
TRBV27 | ASSAQGALGGYT
TRBV4-1 | ASSQAPGTGGYEQY
TRBV7-3 | ASSLGLGDTQY
TRBV9 | ASSAQVGRTEAF
TRBV6-6 | ASSYRTPRITGELF
TRBV2 | ASTGDRPFAEAF
TRBV11-1 | ASSPLDSYEQY
TRBV5-6 | ASSSRQTNQPQH
TRBV18 | ASSLGTGGPNEQF
TRBV5-1 | ASSQANSGTYNEQF
TRBV18 | ASSLTQNARELF
TRBV6-1 | ASSDPPGAAVSGYT
TRBV29-1 | SVALQAGEGETQY
TRBV7-2 | ASSFRQGGEQY
TRBV18 | ASSPSDSNTGELF
TRBV10-3 | AIRQDRAGNTIY
TRBV2 | ASTLGRDSNQPQH
TRBV19 | ASRRHSDNEQF
TRBV7-9 | ASKRLAGAGELF
TRBV10-2 | ASSESFSGSSYNEQF
TRBV7-8 | ASSWTVGTEAF
TRBV25-1 | ASSDAGAMETQY
TRBV19 | ASSPTGAGNPSYEQY
TRBV9 | ASSPGGQGLEQY
TRBV6-5 | ASRGGGRHHEQY
TRBV11-2 | ASSLGEGGGNTIY
TRBV7-2 | ARARVEANTEAF